A few counts support the clone carrying this T cell receptor (beta chain). The data belong to a study of control samples from healthy donors and cancer patients. V gave up 4 bases and J gave up 4 bases, with 7 bases separating them. This CDR3 comprises 13 residues. In germline, CDR1 is LGHDT, CDR2 YNNKEL (reference sequence). Assay: immunoSEQ multiplex PCR; the TCRdb copy retains only in-frame clones and omits some. The sample includes 40,000 to 60,000 clones, about 86% seen only once; the top ten take approximately 2.6%. Sequences were obtained from PBMCs. The TCR was taken from a woman aged 45 to 65 with lung cancer. The V and J genes are TRBV3-1 (or the pseudogene TRBV3-2) and TRBJ2-2; D might be TRBD2 (5 bases). CDR3 loop: CASSLLGTGELFF. The CDR3 coding sequence is TGTGCCAGCAGCCTACTAGGCACCGGGGAGCTGTTTTTT.